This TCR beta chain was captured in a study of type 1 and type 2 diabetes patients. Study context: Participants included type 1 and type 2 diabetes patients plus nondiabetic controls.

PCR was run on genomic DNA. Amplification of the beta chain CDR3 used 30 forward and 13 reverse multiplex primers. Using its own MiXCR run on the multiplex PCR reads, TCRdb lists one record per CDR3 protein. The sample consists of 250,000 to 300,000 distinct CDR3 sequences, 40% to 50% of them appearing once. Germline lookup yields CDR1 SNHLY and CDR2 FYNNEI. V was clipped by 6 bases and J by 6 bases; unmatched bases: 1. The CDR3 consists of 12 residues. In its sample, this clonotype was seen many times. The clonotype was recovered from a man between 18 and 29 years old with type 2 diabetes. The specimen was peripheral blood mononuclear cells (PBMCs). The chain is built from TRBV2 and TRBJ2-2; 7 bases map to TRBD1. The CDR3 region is CASSGQAGELFF. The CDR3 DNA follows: TGTGCCAGCAGCGGACAGGCCGGGGAGCTGTTTTTT.